The rows below give T cell receptor beta chains drawn from one sample of a study of response to subunit inactivated influenza vaccine. TCRdb re-derived calls from the RT-PCR reads in MiXCR, one entry per CDR3 protein. This sample carries about half a million distinct CDR3 sequences, approximately 10% of them seen once, and the ten largest clones take roughly 12%. Sample: PBMCs from blood, taken around seven weeks after vaccination. Receptors originate from a man aged 45-65 years who received an inactivated influenza vaccine. CDR3s include the opening cysteine and the closing phenylalanine or tryptophan. A D gene is named only where the DNA matches it firmly. Clone size, where shown, is once, few, many, or a class for clones that have expanded.

J	D	length	V	size	CDR3	DNA
TRBJ2-2	NA	14	TRBV10-3	NA	CAIRQGSDTGELFF	TGTGCCATCAGACAGGGCTCGGACACCGGGGAGCTGTTTTTT
TRBJ2-7	NA	17	TRBV5-6	NA	CASSLTTGTRGSYEQYF	TGTGCCAGCAGCTTGACGACAGGGACTAGGGGCTCCTACGAGCAGTACTTC
TRBJ1-6	TRBD1	17	TRBV27	NA	CASSLPNLRDRDLPLHF	TGTGCCAGCAGTTTACCGAACCTCCGGGACAGAGACCTTCCCCTCCACTTT
TRBJ1-5	NA	15	TRBV5-1	many	CASSLSGDSNQPQHF	TGCGCCAGCAGCTTGTCAGGAGATAGCAATCAGCCCCAGCATTTT
TRBJ1-5	TRBD1	15	TRBV4-3	many	CASSDGQGKGQPQHF	TGCGCCAGCAGCGACGGACAGGGGAAGGGCCAGCCCCAGCATTTT
TRBJ2-1	NA	12	TRBV6-5	many	CASSPDSNEQFF	TGTGCCAGCAGTCCGGACAGCAATGAGCAGTTCTTC
TRBJ2-3	TRBD1	16	TRBV2	NA	CASSPAETGILDTQYF	TGTGCCAGCAGTCCAGCCGAGACAGGGATCCTCGATACGCAGTATTTT
TRBJ2-2	TRBD2	19	TRBV15	many	CATSRDRGLAGANTGELFF	TGTGCCACCAGCAGAGATCGAGGACTAGCGGGAGCGAACACCGGGGAGCTGTTTTTT
TRBJ2-7	NA	17	TRBV4-3	NA	CASSPALSGTPTYEQYF	TGCGCCAGCAGCCCCGCGCTATCCGGGACACCGACCTACGAGCAGTACTTC
TRBJ2-5	NA	18	TRBV11-1	many	CASSFQGMLAERQETQYF	TGTGCCAGCAGCTTTCAGGGAATGCTGGCGGAGCGGCAAGAGACCCAGTACTTC
TRBJ2-3	NA	15	TRBV4-1	NA	CASSLAGRAANTQYF	TGCGCCAGCAGCCTCGCGGGGAGAGCTGCTAATACGCAGTATTTT
TRBJ2-7	NA	12	TRBV7-9	many	CASSKTSYEQYF	TGTGCCAGCAGCAAAACGAGCTACGAGCAGTACTTC
TRBJ2-1	NA	16	TRBV24-1	NA	CATSDTGTASYNEQFF	TGTGCCACCAGTGACACCGGGACGGCCTCCTACAATGAGCAGTTCTTC
TRBJ2-1	NA	12	TRBV28	few	CASSPPWDEQFF	TGTGCCAGCAGTCCCCCCTGGGATGAGCAGTTCTTC
TRBJ2-7	TRBD2	14	TRBV12-3/TRBV12-4	NA	CASSLDGGIYEQYF	TGTGCCAGCAGTTTAGACGGGGGGATTTACGAGCAGTACTTC
TRBJ2-3	NA	17	TRBV7-6	many	CASSWRAGADHTDTQYF	TGTGCCAGCAGCTGGAGAGCTGGGGCCGACCACACAGATACGCAGTATTTT
TRBJ2-5	TRBD2	16	TRBV24-1	few	CATSDSGRSGGETQYF	TGTGCCACCAGTGATAGTGGCAGGAGCGGGGGAGAGACCCAGTACTTC
TRBJ2-7	NA	14	TRBV5-1	many	CASSLVSGSYEQYF	TGCGCCAGCAGCTTGGTTTCCGGATCCTACGAGCAGTACTTC
TRBJ2-5	TRBD1	17	TRBV10-3	NA	CAISESRTTGYQETQYF	TGTGCCATCAGTGAGTCGAGGACGACAGGGTACCAAGAGACCCAGTACTTC
TRBJ2-2	NA	15	TRBV9	few	CASSATTPGTGELFF	TGTGCCAGCAGCGCCACAACTCCCGGGACCGGGGAGCTGTTTTTT
TRBJ2-7	TRBD1	13	TRBV6-2/TRBV6-3	few	CASRPATGGEQYF	TGTGCCAGCAGACCCGCTACAGGGGGCGAGCAGTACTTC
TRBJ1-3	NA	15	TRBV15	few	CATSRGRVPGNTIYF	TGTGCCACCAGCAGAGGGAGGGTCCCAGGAAACACCATATATTTT
TRBJ2-2	NA	15	TRBV12-3/TRBV12-4	NA	CVSQQTNLNTGELFF	TGTGTCAGCCAACAGACCAACCTGAACACCGGGGAGCTGTTTTTT
TRBJ2-3	NA	15	TRBV12-3/TRBV12-4	many	CASSFIAPSTDTQYF	TGTGCCAGCAGTTTCATAGCTCCTAGCACAGATACGCAGTATTTT